The clone carrying this T cell receptor beta chain was seen only a few times. The method was immunoSEQ multiplex PCR; TCRdb's version includes in-frame clones alone and lacks a portion of them. Among 25,000 to 35,000 clones listed, about 80% were seen once. The sample belongs to a study of blood T cell repertoires in COVID-19. This sequence originates from a woman aged 65 to 85 with acute or convalescent COVID-19. Sequencing used peripheral blood.

The CDR3 DNA reads TGTGCCACCAGTGATACTAGCGGGAGTCACGAGCAGTACTTC. It is translated as CATSDTSGSHEQYF. The V gene is TRBV24-1, the J gene TRBJ2-7; 11 bases line up with TRBD2. Germline V lookup: CDR1 KGHDR, CDR2 SFDVKD. This CDR3 region has 14 residues. With V trimmed by 3 bases and J by 5 bases, 2 bases remained unmatched.